These 20 T cell receptor beta chains were all obtained from the same sample, sequenced in a study of CD8 T cells in Susac syndrome. An amount of RNA that ranged from roughly 0.45 to 1 ug was reverse transcribed with random hexamers. MiXCR, applied by TCRdb to the immunoSEQ multiplex PCR reads, yields one record per CDR3 protein. The sample holds tens of thousands of distinct CDR3 sequences, around 94% seen once. The sequenced sample was CD8+ T cells from PBMCs. Receptor source: a human donor in good health.

V and J are TRBV12-3 or TRBV12-4 and TRBJ2-3, with 7 positions matching TRBD1. J gave up 8 bases and V 10 bases, and 6 bases lay outside the gene matches. This CDR3 is 11 amino acids long. Here the CDR3 reads CAIEGQSTQYF. CDR3 DNA sequence: TGTGCCATCGAGGGACAGAGTACGCAGTATTTT.

This clonotype was picked up one time. This chain uses TRBV11-2 with TRBJ2-3, with D perhaps matching TRBD1 (6 bases). The CDR3 consists of 14 residues. Per germline, CDR1 SGHAT and CDR2 FQNNGV. Trimming stripped 1 base from V and 6 bases from J, with 11 bases between. In DNA form, the CDR3 reads TGTGCCAGCAGCTTAGCCCAGGGGTGGGATACGCAGTATTTT. This codes for CASSLAQGWDTQYF. Supplemented by reference TRBV11-2 and TRBJ2-3, the full variable domain reads EAGVAQSPRYKIIEKRQSVAFWCNPISGHATLYWYQQILGQGPKLLIQFQNNGVVDDSQLPKDRFSAERLKGVDSTLKIQPAKLEDSAVYLCASSLAQGWDTQYFGPGTRLTVL.

The chain has TRBV7-9 and TRBJ2-3, with D tentatively TRBD2 (5 bases). Germline CDR1 reads SEHNR; CDR2 reads FQNEAQ (reference sequence). CDR3 length: 13 residues. The V gene lost 11 bases and the J gene lost 3 bases, with 15 bases spanning the gap. The CDR3 DNA reads as TGTGCCGAGGGCTCCGTGGAGACAGATACGCAGTATTTT. Amino acids: CAEGSVETDTQYF.

The chain uses TRBV28 and TRBJ2-3; maybe TRBD2 (6 bases). Germline CDR1 is MDHEN and CDR2 is SYDVKM. CDR3 length equals 17 residues. V lost 3 bases, J lost 3 bases, and 19 bases lay in between. DNA of the CDR3: TGTGCCAGCAGTTTCCCTAGATGGAGGGAGGCAACAGATACGCAGTATTTT. It translates to CASSFPRWREATDTQYF. The entire variable domain, with the rest obtained from reference TRBV28 and TRBJ2-3, is as follows: DVKVTQSSRYLVKRTGEKVFLECVQDMDHENMFWYRQDPGLGLRLIYFSYDVKMKEKGDIPEGYSVSREKKERFSLILESASTNQTSMYLCASSFPRWREATDTQYFGPGTRLTVL.

The chain recombines TRBV14 with TRBJ1-1; tentative D call: TRBD1 (5 bases). V lost 1 base to trimming and J lost 3 bases, with 9 bases between them. Looked up from germline, CDR1 is SGHDN and CDR2 is FVKESK. The CDR3 length is 14 residues. The CDR3, as DNA: TGTGCCAGCAGCCAAGGAGTGGGGCACACTGAAGCTTTCTTT. This encodes CASSQGVGHTEAFF. Looking up the rest from reference TRBV14 and TRBJ1-1 gives the full variable domain: EAGVTQFPSHSVIEKGQTVTLRCDPISGHDNLYWYRRVMGKEIKFLLHFVKESKQDESGMPNNRFLAERTGGTYSTLKVQPAELEDSGVYFCASSQGVGHTEAFFGQGTRLTVV.

This chain connects TRBV9 to TRBJ1-2; tentative D call: TRBD1 (5 bases). The V end was cut by 0 bases, the J end by 4 bases, with 16 bases between. CDR3 length equals 16 residues. Germline V gene lookup returns CDR1 SGDLS and CDR2 YYNGEE. As DNA, the CDR3 is TGTGCCAGCAGCGTAGCTTGGGACGTCCAAGTCTATGGCTACACCTTC. Translation gives CASSVAWDVQVYGYTF. Variable domain in full (rest from reference TRBV9 and TRBJ1-2): DSGVTQTPKHLITATGQRVTLRCSPRSGDLSVYWYQQSLDQGLQFLIQYYNGEERAKGNILERFSAQQFPDLHSELNLSSLELGDSALYFCASSVAWDVQVYGYTFGSGTRLTVV.

This clonotype was counted a few times. This chain uses TRBV5-4 with TRBJ2-3; D gene unclear. V was shortened by 2 bases and J by 2 bases, with 18 bases between the two germline ends. This CDR3 comprises 17 residues. CDR1 SGHNT and CDR2 YYREEE come from the germline V gene (reference sequence). CDR3 in amino acids: CASSFGVQFTFTDTQYF. As DNA, the CDR3 is TGTGCCAGCAGCTTCGGCGTCCAGTTTACCTTCACAGATACGCAGTATTTT.

The genes are TRBV7-9 and TRBJ2-2, with D possibly TRBD1 on 6 matching bases. V shed 5 bases and J shed 3 bases, with 16 bases lying between them. This CDR3 is 16 amino acids long. CDR1 and CDR2 (germline): SEHNR, FQNEAQ (reference sequence). The CDR3 loop is CASSPGPGEYTGELFF. CDR3 DNA sequence: TGTGCCAGCAGCCCAGGGCCAGGGGAGTACACCGGGGAGCTGTTTTTT.

The chain joins TRBV20-1 to TRBJ2-7; the D call may be TRBD1 or TRBD2 (5 bases each). From germline, CDR1 is DFQATT and CDR2 SNEGSKA (reference sequence). The CDR3 runs to 14 residues. V lost 6 bases to trimming and J lost 4 bases, with 19 bases between them. CDR3 loop: CSADHVGGGYEQYF. The DNA for the CDR3 is TGCAGTGCCGACCATGTTGGTGGGGGTTACGAGCAGTACTTC.

This chain uses TRBV14 with TRBJ2-2; D gene unclear. Germline lookup yields CDR1 SGHDN and CDR2 FVKESK. Trimming shortened V by 1 base and J by 7 bases, and 4 bases separated the two germline ends. The CDR3 runs 12 residues. The CDR3 nucleotides are TGTGCCAGCAGCCAAGGTTTCGGGGAGCTGTTTTTT. This gives the protein CASSQGFGELFF.

The gene calls are TRBV7-9 and TRBJ1-5; the match to TRBD1 covers 11 bases. The CDR3 covers 15 residues. The germline V gene encodes CDR1 SEHNR and CDR2 FQNEAQ (reference sequence). Germline trimming cut 4 bases from V and 5 bases from J; bases unmatched to any gene: 4. CDR3 protein: CASSYEGQGDQPQHF. Here the CDR3 DNA reads TGTGCCAGCAGCTACGAGGGACAGGGGGATCAGCCCCAGCATTTT.

The V gene is TRBV7-2, the J gene TRBJ2-7; D not certain. The CDR3 runs to 12 residues. From germline, CDR1 is SGHTA and CDR2 FQGNSA. V lost 7 bases, J lost 2 bases, and 9 bases lay in between. CDR3 sequence: CASTLTPYEQYF. The CDR3 DNA reads as TGTGCCAGCACCCTAACTCCCTACGAGCAGTACTTC.

J is TRBJ2-5 and V is TRBV12-5, with D possibly being TRBD2 (6 bases). V dropped 2 bases and J dropped 5 bases, with 12 bases sitting between them. This CDR3 spans 14 amino acids. Germline lookup yields CDR1 LGHNT and CDR2 FRNRAP. Here the CDR3 DNA reads TGTGCTAGTGGTTTGTCGGAGGGCTGGGAGACCCAGTACTTC. Translation: CASGLSEGWETQYF. Full variable domain (remainder filled in from reference TRBV12-5 and TRBJ2-5): DARVTQTPRHKVTEMGQEVTMRCQPILGHNTVFWYRQTMMQGLELLAYFRNRAPLDDSGMPKDRFSAEMPDATLATLKIQPSEPRDSAVYFCASGLSEGWETQYFGPGTRLLVL.

The chain employs TRBV6-6 and TRBJ2-3, with D unclear. Trimming removed 0 bases at V and 5 bases at J, with 3 bases between. CDR1 is MNHNY and CDR2 is SVGAGI in the germline V gene (reference sequence). The CDR3 consists of 12 residues. The CDR3 region is CASSYSIDTQYF. The DNA of the CDR3 is TGTGCCAGCAGTTACTCGATAGATACGCAGTATTTT.

This rearrangement joins TRBV28 to TRBJ2-7; 7 nucleotides line up with TRBD1. Trimming removed 6 bases from V and 2 bases from J; junction bases left unmatched: 10. The CDR3 is 15 residues long. Germline values: CDR1 MDHEN, CDR2 SYDVKM. CDR3 nucleotide sequence: TGTGCCAGCAGCGTACGGACAGGTCGGCCCTACGAGCAGTACTTC. It codes for CASSVRTGRPYEQYF.

The chain couples TRBV15 to TRBJ2-2; perhaps D is TRBD1 or TRBD2 (6 bases each). V shed 2 bases and J shed 3 bases, with 19 bases lying between them. Germline-derived CDR1 and CDR2 are LNHNV and YYDKDF (reference sequence). The CDR3 spans 18 residues. CDR3: CATSRNGEYREDTGELFF. CDR3 nucleotide sequence: TGTGCCACCAGCAGAAATGGGGAATACAGGGAGGACACCGGGGAGCTGTTTTTT.

The chain links TRBV7-8 to TRBJ2-1; no definite D call. The CDR3 totals 14 residues. Germline CDR1 SGHVS, CDR2 FQNEAQ. The ends were cut back, 4 bases at V and 4 bases at J, with 11 bases in the middle. The CDR3 DNA is TGTGCCAGCAGCTCCTTGGAAGGGTACAATGAGCAGTTCTTC. It encodes CASSSLEGYNEQFF.

The rearrangement joins TRBV27 to TRBJ2-1, with D perhaps TRBD2 (6 bases). Between the trimmed V and J ends, which lost 3 bases and 6 bases, there was a span of 15 bases. Germline V CDR1 and CDR2: MNHEY, SMNVEV (reference sequence). This CDR3 region has 15 residues. For the CDR3, the DNA is TGTGCCAGCAGTTTTCCGGGACTCACCTTCAATGAGCAGTTCTTC. The encoded protein is CASSFPGLTFNEQFF.

The chain combines TRBV6-5 with TRBJ1-4; 12 bases map to TRBD1. This CDR3 contains 16 residues. CDR1 is MNHEY, CDR2 SVGAGI, per germline. The trim removed 2 bases at V and 7 bases at J, leaving 5 bases unmatched. CDR3 DNA sequence: TGTGCCAGCAGTTACGGGGGGACAGGGGGCGGTGAAAAACTGTTTTTT. This codes for CASSYGGTGGGEKLFF.

The V and J genes are TRBV19 and TRBJ2-1, with D maybe TRBD2 (6 bases). There are 14 residues in the CDR3. V lost 10 bases and J 10 bases, leaving 23 bases between the germline ends. CDR1 is LNHDA, CDR2 SQIVND, per germline (reference sequence). Here the CDR3 DNA reads TGTGCCACGAAACACCCGGGACTCTCAAGGGAGCAGTTCTTC. Translation: CATKHPGLSREQFF. The variable domain in full, completed from reference TRBV19 and TRBJ2-1, reads DGGITQSPKYLFRKEGQNVTLSCEQNLNHDAMYWYRQDPGQGLRLIYYSQIVNDFQKGDIAEGYSVSREKKESFPLTVTSAQKNPTAFYLCATKHPGLSREQFFGPGTRLTVL.